This T cell receptor (beta chain) was documented in a study of cytomegalovirus exposure and HLA in healthy donors. The germline V gene encodes CDR1 SGDLS and CDR2 YYNGEE. Losses at the gene ends were 2 bases for V and 5 bases for J; bases not matched to a gene: 6. This CDR3 contains 15 residues. PCR involved 60 Vbeta and 13 Jbeta primers. TCRdb keeps only in-frame clones here, not all; method: immunoSEQ multiplex PCR. The sample yields tens of thousands of clones, 75% to 80% seen once. As concerns this clone: Additional DNA sequences in this sample encode the identical CDR3.

Source material: PBMCs. The TCR originated in a woman in her thirties or forties in good health and CMV-seropositive. The gene calls are TRBV9 and TRBJ2-2; 7 bases align to TRBD1. The DNA of the CDR3 is TGTGCCAGCAGCGTCCGGGACAGCGAGACCGGGGAGCTGTTTTTT. Translation gives CASSVRDSETGELFF.